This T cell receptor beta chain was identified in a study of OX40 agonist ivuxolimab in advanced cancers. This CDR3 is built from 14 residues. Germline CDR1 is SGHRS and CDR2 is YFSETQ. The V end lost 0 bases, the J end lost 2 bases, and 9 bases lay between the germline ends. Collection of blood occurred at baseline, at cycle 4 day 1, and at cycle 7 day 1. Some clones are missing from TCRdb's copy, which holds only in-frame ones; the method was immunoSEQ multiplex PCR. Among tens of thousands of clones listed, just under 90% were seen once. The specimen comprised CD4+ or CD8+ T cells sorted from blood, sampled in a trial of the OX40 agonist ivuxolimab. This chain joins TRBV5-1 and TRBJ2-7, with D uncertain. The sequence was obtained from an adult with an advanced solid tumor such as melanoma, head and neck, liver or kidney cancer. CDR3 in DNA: TGCGCCAGCAGCTTGGCAGAGCTAACCTACGAGCAGTACTTC. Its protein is CASSLAELTYEQYF.